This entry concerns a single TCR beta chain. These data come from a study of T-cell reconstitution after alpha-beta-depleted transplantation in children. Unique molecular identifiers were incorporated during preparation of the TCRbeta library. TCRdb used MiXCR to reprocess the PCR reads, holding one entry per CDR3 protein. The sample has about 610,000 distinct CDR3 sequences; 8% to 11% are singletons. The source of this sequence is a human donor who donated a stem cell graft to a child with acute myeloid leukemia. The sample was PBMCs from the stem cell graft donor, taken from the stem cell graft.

The CDR3 DNA reads TGTGCCTGGAGTGCACTGGGACTTCCCGGTCCCGAGCAGTACTTC. This sequence encodes CAWSALGLPGPEQYF. V and J are TRBV30 and TRBJ2-7; D is possibly TRBD2 (6 bases). This CDR3 is 15 amino acids long. The V end lost 1 base, the J end lost 6 bases, and 19 bases lay between the germline ends. Germline V gene data show CDR1 as GTSNPN and CDR2 as SVGIG (reference sequence).